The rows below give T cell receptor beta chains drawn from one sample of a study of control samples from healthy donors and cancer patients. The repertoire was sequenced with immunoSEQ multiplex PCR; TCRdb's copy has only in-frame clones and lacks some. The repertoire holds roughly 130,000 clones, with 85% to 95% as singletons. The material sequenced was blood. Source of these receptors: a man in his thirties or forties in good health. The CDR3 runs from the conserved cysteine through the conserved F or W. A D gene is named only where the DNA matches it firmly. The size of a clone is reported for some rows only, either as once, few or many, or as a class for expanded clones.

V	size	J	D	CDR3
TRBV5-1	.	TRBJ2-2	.	CASSLPGQANTGELFF
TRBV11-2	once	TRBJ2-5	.	CASSLQGVREETQYF
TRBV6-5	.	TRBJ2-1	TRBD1	CASSYGTGVAEQFF
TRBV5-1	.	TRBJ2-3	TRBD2	CASSAGGLDTQYF
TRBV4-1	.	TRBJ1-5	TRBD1	CASSQSGQGLDSNQPQHF
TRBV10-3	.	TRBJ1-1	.	CAIRGHSNTEAFF
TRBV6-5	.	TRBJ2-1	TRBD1	CATRQGLNEQFF
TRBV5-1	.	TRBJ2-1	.	CASSLEGFSNEQFF
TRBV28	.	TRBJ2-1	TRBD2	CASSSPGLAGYNEQFF
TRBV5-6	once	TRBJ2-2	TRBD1	CASSIGQGGVAGELFF
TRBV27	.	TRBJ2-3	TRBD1	CASSLRGLYTQYF
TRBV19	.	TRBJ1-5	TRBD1	CASRGSRPQPQHF
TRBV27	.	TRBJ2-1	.	CASSRLGANEQFF
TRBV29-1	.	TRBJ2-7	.	CSAEDSFLRGQYF
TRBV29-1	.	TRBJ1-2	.	CSSEAWDGYTF
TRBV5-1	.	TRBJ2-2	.	CASSLLATGELFF
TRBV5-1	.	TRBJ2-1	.	CASTVTAVSYNEQFF
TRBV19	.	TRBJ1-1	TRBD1	CASARQGMNTEAFF
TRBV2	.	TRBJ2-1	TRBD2	CASSLAGGFLF